This TCR beta chain was sequenced for a study of blood T cell repertoires in COVID-19. Study-wide background: Acute-phase and convalescent COVID-19 samples originated in the United States, Italy and Spain.

As handled by the study authors: The assay estimated nucleated cells by amplifying reference gene primers. The repertoire was sequenced with immunoSEQ multiplex PCR; TCRdb's copy has only in-frame clones and lacks some. That table gives V, J and clone size, and the DNA gave D and trimming. Of about 190,000 clones in the sample, 70% to 90% were seen once. Trimming took 0 bases from V and 6 from J, leaving 18 bases between them. Per the germline V gene, CDR1 is SGDLS and CDR2 is YYNGEE. This CDR3 has 16 amino acids. The chain combines TRBV9 with TRBJ1-2; D possibly corresponds to TRBD1 (6 bases). This sequence was found in a man aged 25 to 40 with acute or convalescent COVID-19. Source material: peripheral blood. CDR3 residues: CASSVEVRGSTNGYTF. The DNA of the CDR3 is TGTGCCAGCAGCGTAGAGGTCAGGGGATCTACGAATGGCTACACCTTC. The variable domain in full, with the rest retrieved from reference TRBV9 and TRBJ1-2, is DSGVTQTPKHLITATGQRVTLRCSPRSGDLSVYWYQQSLDQGLQFLIQYYNGEERAKGNILERFSAQQFPDLHSELNLSSLELGDSALYFCASSVEVRGSTNGYTFGSGTRLTVV.